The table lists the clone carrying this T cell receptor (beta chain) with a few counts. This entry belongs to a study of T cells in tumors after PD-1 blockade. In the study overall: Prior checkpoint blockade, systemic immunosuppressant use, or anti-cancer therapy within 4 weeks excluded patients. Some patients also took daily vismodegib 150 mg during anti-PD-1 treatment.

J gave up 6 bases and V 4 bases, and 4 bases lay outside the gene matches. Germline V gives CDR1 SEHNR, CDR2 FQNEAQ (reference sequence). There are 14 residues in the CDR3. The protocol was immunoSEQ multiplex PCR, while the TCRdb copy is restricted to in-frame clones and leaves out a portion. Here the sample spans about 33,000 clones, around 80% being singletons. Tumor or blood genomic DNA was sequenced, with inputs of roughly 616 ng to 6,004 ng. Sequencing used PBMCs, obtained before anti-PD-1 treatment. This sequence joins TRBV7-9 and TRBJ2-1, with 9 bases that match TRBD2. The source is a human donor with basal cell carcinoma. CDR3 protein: CASSWAGGPNEQFF. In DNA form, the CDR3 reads TGTGCCAGCAGCTGGGCGGGGGGGCCCAATGAGCAGTTCTTC.